The entry below gives a single T cell receptor (beta chain) sequence along with its context. Its antigen is unknown. The data were produced by immunoSEQ multiplex PCR, yet TCRdb's version contains in-frame clones alone and is incomplete. The sample yields around 220,000 clones, about 86% seen once. The entry originates in a study of cytomegalovirus exposure and HLA in healthy donors. Study conclusions and caveats: In vitro assays verified that a few CMV-associated chains recognized CMV antigens specifically. Reported performance of the classifier showed diagnosis of cytomegalovirus status with high specificity and sensitivity.

Germline V gives CDR1 SGHTA, CDR2 FQGTGA. There are 15 residues in the CDR3. Losses at the gene ends were 2 bases for V and 5 bases for J; bases not matched to a gene: 5. These donors were members of the roughly 120-subject validation cohort, a group separate from the approximately 640-subject first cohort. The V and J genes are TRBV7-3 and TRBJ2-2, with 7 bases aligning to TRBD2. Input material: PBMCs. This receptor was identified in a woman between 18 and 29 years old in good health and CMV-seronegative. The CDR3 DNA follows: TGTGCCAGCAGCTTAGCGGGAGTTAGAACCGGGGAGCTGTTTTTT. It yields the protein CASSLAGVRTGELFF. The full variable domain, with the rest looked up from reference TRBV7-3 and TRBJ2-2, is GAGVSQTPSNKVTEKGKYVELRCDPISGHTALYWYRQSLGQGPEFLIYFQGTGAADDSGLPNDRFFAVRPEGSVSTLKIQRTERGDSAVYLCASSLAGVRTGELFFGEGSRLTVL.